This TCR beta chain derives from a study of T cell repertoires in aging, cancer and after chemotherapy. Background on the study: The whole study produced a dataset of roughly 8.6 million TCR reads.

Study observations and caveats: Rebound thymic output was suggested by rising median generation probability during chemotherapy in each cancer cohort. Age-matched healthy donors had significantly more diverse, less clonal blood TCR repertoires than untreated cancer patients.

As regards this clonotype: Its cognate antigen is unknown.

The template was genomic DNA from peripheral blood, not RNA. Rearranged V-D-J TRB sequences were amplified with a mixed TRB-A/B primer pool. TCRdb used MiXCR to reprocess the multiplex PCR reads, holding one entry per CDR3 protein. The sample lists 2,000 to 2,500 distinct CDR3 sequences; roughly 30% were seen once. The sequenced sample consisted of blood. The receptor comes from a human donor in good health.

The CDR3 protein is CAANQGVDTDTQYF. The CDR3 DNA sequence: TGTGCCGCGAACCAGGGCGTAGACACAGATACGCAGTATTTT. The V gene is TRBV24-1, the J gene TRBJ2-3; a possible D gene is TRBD1 (5 bases). With 12 bases removed from V and 2 bases from J, the gap between germline ends came to 17 bases. CDR1 and CDR2 (germline): KGHDR, SFDVKD. There are 14 residues in the CDR3.